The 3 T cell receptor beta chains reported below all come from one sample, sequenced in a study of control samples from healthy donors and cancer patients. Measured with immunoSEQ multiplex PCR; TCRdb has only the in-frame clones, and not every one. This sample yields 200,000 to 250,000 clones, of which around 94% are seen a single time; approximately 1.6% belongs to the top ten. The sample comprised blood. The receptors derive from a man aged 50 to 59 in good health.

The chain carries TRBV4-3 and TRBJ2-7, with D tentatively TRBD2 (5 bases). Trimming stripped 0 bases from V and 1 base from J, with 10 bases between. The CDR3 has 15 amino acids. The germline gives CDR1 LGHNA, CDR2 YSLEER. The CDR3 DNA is TGCGCCAGCAGCCAAGATCTAGCAGATTCCTACGAGCAGTACTTC. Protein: CASSQDLADSYEQYF.

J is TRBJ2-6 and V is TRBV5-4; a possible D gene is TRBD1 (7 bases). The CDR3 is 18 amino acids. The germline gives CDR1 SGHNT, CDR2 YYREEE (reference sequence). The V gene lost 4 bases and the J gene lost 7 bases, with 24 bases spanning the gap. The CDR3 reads CASSPRAGTTGSANVLTF. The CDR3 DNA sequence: TGTGCCAGCAGCCCGAGGGCGGGGACGACAGGGAGTGCCAACGTCCTGACTTTC.

The CDR3 here is CAWRTGVGDIQYF. CDR3 sequence (DNA): TGTGCCTGGAGGACGGGGGTGGGAGACATTCAGTACTTC. This chain joins TRBV30 and TRBJ2-4; D may be TRBD2 (6 bases). The germline gives CDR1 GTSNPN, CDR2 SVGIG (reference sequence). The CDR3 loop spans 13 amino acids. V lost 3 bases and J 8 bases, leaving 14 bases between the germline ends.